The 28 T cell receptor beta chains reported below all come from one sample, sequenced in a study of CD8 T cells in ankylosing spondylitis. No antigen is known for these receptors. A single record per CDR3 protein comes from TCRdb applying MiXCR to the 5' RACE reads. The sample lists about 700,000 distinct CDR3 sequences; under 20% were seen once. General observations from the study: A TCR beta motif of under 10 highly homologous variants seemed to mark ankylosing spondylitis blood.

The source material was blood, either unsorted or a sorted T cell fraction (not recorded which). The source is a male donor with ankylosing spondylitis.

V gene TRBV29-1 combines with J gene TRBJ1-2; the D gene is possibly TRBD1 (6 bases). V lost 7 bases, J lost 7 bases, and 19 bases lay in between. The CDR3 is made up of 13 amino acids. Looked up from germline, CDR1 is SQVTM and CDR2 is ANQGSEA. The CDR3 bases are TGCAGCGCATCACAGGGCTCGACCCGTGGCTACACCTTC. Residues: CSASQGSTRGYTF. Drawing the rest from reference TRBV29-1 and TRBJ1-2, the complete variable domain is SAVISQKPSRDICQRGTSLTIQCQVDSQVTMMFWYRQQPGQSLTLIATANQGSEATYESGFVIDKFPISRPNLTFSTLTVSNMSPEDSSIYLCSASQGSTRGYTFGSGTRLTVV.

The rearrangement links TRBV2 to TRBJ1-5, with a tentative D call TRBD1 (6 bases). Germline-derived CDR1 and CDR2 are SNHLY and FYNNEI. V shed 7 bases and J shed 11 bases, with 15 bases lying between them. The CDR3 contains 12 residues. CDR3: CASNYEGVAQHF. The CDR3 nucleotides are TGTGCCAGCAATTATGAGGGGGTGGCCCAGCATTTT.

This clonotype has more than one count but fewer than ten. The chain has TRBV5-5 and TRBJ2-3; 7 nucleotides match TRBD2. With V trimmed by 3 bases and J by 2 bases, 9 bases remained unmatched. Germline values: CDR1 SGHKS, CDR2 YYEKEE (reference sequence). There are 16 residues in the CDR3. The CDR3 nucleotides read TGTGCCAGCAGCTCGGCCACACTAGCGAACACAGATACGCAGTATTTT. It encodes CASSSATLANTDTQYF.

The J gene is TRBJ2-5, the V gene TRBV2, with D hard to call. The CDR3 has 12 amino acids. Trimming stripped 4 bases from V and 5 bases from J, with 8 bases between. CDR1 SNHLY and CDR2 FYNNEI come from the germline V gene. The CDR3 bases are TGTGCCAGCAGTGCAACAGACGAGACCCAGTACTTC. Translation gives CASSATDETQYF. Full variable domain (outside the CDR3, taken from reference TRBV2 and TRBJ2-5): EPEVTQTPSHQVTQMGQEVILRCVPISNHLYFYWYRQILGQKVEFLVSFYNNEISEKSEIFDDQFSVERPDGSNFTLKIRSTKLEDSAMYFCASSATDETQYFGPGTRLLVL.

The rearrangement joins TRBV12-3 or TRBV12-4 to TRBJ2-4; possibly TRBD1 for D (6 bases). The CDR3 is 14 amino acids. Trimming stripped 7 bases from V and 2 bases from J, with 12 bases between. CDR3 sequence: CASNKGHSKNIQYF. CDR3 DNA sequence: TGTGCCAGCAATAAGGGACATTCCAAAAACATTCAGTACTTC.

The CDR3 DNA sequence: TGTGCCAGCAGAGGGTTCGGCAAGGAGACCCAGTACTTC. Amino acid sequence: CASRGFGKETQYF. The rearrangement joins TRBV27 to TRBJ2-5; D uncertain. Per the germline V gene, CDR1 is MNHEY and CDR2 is SMNVEV (reference sequence). Trimming cost V 6 bases and J 5 bases, with 13 bases left between them. CDR3 length: 13 residues.

The rearrangement joins TRBV6-1 to TRBJ2-7, with D possibly TRBD2 on 5 matching bases. CDR1 is MNHNS and CDR2 is SASEGT in the germline V gene. This CDR3 contains 14 residues. Trimming cost V 2 bases and J 2 bases, with 10 bases left between them. The CDR3 region has the DNA TGTGCCAGCAGTGAATTAGGAGCGGCCTACGAGCAGTACTTC. It codes for CASSELGAAYEQYF.

J is TRBJ2-7 and V is TRBV12-3 or TRBV12-4, with D perhaps TRBD2 (6 bases). Trimming removed 7 bases at V and 7 bases at J, with 17 bases between. This CDR3 has 13 amino acids. The CDR3 DNA is TGTGCCAGCATCGCGGGATCTCTGGGGGAGCAGTACTTC. This translates into CASIAGSLGEQYF.

This clonotype was seen only a few times. This sequence joins TRBV7-9 and TRBJ2-1; D not resolved. The germline V gene encodes CDR1 SEHNR and CDR2 FQNEAQ (reference sequence). Deletions cut 1 base from V and 8 bases from J, with 6 bases between. The CDR3 has 12 amino acids. The CDR3 bases are TGTGCCAGCAGCTTAGTGGCGCATGAGCAGTTCTTC. Translation: CASSLVAHEQFF.

This clonotype was observed a few times. The chain is built from TRBV12-3 or TRBV12-4 and TRBJ2-2; D perhaps matches TRBD1 (6 bases). The CDR3 length is 14 residues. The ends were cut back, 8 bases at V and 3 bases at J, with 13 bases in the middle. CDR3 residues: CASGQTLDTGELFF. The CDR3 region has the DNA TGTGCCAGCGGACAGACCCTAGACACCGGGGAGCTGTTTTTT.

The chain couples TRBV12-3 or TRBV12-4 to TRBJ1-5; no clear D gene. This CDR3 comprises 17 residues. V was clipped by 5 bases and J by 0 bases, with 17 bases between them. CDR3 region: CASSTSTGLGSNQPQHF. The CDR3 DNA follows: TGTGCCAGCAGTACCTCCACCGGTCTCGGTAGCAATCAGCCCCAGCATTTT.

This clonotype was detected only a few times. The gene calls are TRBV20-1 and TRBJ2-1; 7 bases are shared with TRBD1. The CDR3 runs 13 residues. Germline V gene sequence: CDR1 DFQATT, CDR2 SNEGSKA (reference sequence). Losses at the gene ends were 3 bases for V and 12 bases for J; bases not matched to a gene: 11. Written as DNA, the CDR3 is TGCAGTGCTAGCGGCCAGGGGGTAATGGGGCAGTTCTTC. Protein sequence: CSASGQGVMGQFF.

This clonotype came up a few times. This chain connects TRBV6-1 to TRBJ2-2; 9 nucleotides agree with TRBD1. V shed 6 bases and J 3 bases; nucleotides not matched to a gene: 8. This CDR3 region has 16 residues. Germline-derived CDR1 and CDR2 are MNHNS and SASEGT. The CDR3 DNA is TGTGCCAGCAGGACGACAGACAGGGGGTACACCGGGGAGCTGTTTTTT. This encodes CASRTTDRGYTGELFF.

The chain couples TRBV27 to TRBJ2-7; 7 bases match TRBD1. Per the germline V gene, CDR1 is MNHEY and CDR2 is SMNVEV (reference sequence). This CDR3 spans 12 amino acids. The ends lost 5 bases at V and 6 bases at J; junction bases unmatched: 4. The CDR3 sequence: CASSRQGREQYF. CDR3 sequence (DNA): TGTGCCAGCAGTCGACAGGGTCGCGAGCAGTACTTC.

This chain connects TRBV3-1 to TRBJ1-2, with 9 bases that match TRBD1. From germline, CDR1 is LGHDT and CDR2 YNNKEL (reference sequence). The CDR3 is 15 amino acids. V gave up 8 bases and J gave up 10 bases; unmatched junction bases: 17. The CDR3 nucleotides read TGTGCCAGCTCCACTCCTCCTTACAGGGGGCGAGTCTACACCTTC. Amino acid sequence: CASSTPPYRGRVYTF.

This clonotype appeared many times. CDR3 coding DNA: TGTGCCACCAGCAGAGATCCAGGAGGTGAAAAACTGTTTTTT. This encodes CATSRDPGGEKLFF. J is TRBJ1-4 and V is TRBV15; D not resolved. The V end was cut by 0 bases, the J end by 7 bases, with 9 bases between. CDR1 LNHNV and CDR2 YYDKDF come from the germline V gene (reference sequence). CDR3 length: 14 amino acids.

This clonotype was picked up a small number of times. The rearrangement links TRBV7-3 to TRBJ2-1; 9 positions agree with TRBD2. V trimming: 2 bases; J trimming: 7 bases; junction bases outside the gene matches: 6. The CDR3 runs to 15 residues. The germline CDR1 and CDR2 sequences are SGHTA and FQGTGA. CDR3 nucleotides: TGTGCCAGCAGCTTAGCAGCGGGGGGTCGGAATGAGCAGTTCTTC. This encodes CASSLAAGGRNEQFF.

The V and J genes are TRBV19 and TRBJ2-5; 8 bases map to TRBD2. The CDR3 is 14 residues long. J lost 4 bases, V lost 3 bases, and 4 bases had no gene match. Germline V gene data show CDR1 as LNHDA and CDR2 as SQIVND (reference sequence). CDR3 sequence reads: CASSMAGGGETQYF. Here the CDR3 DNA reads TGTGCCAGTAGTATGGCGGGAGGAGGAGAGACCCAGTACTTC.

V usage is TRBV12-3 or TRBV12-4 and J usage is TRBJ1-2; 7 nucleotides agree with TRBD1. This CDR3 contains 14 residues. V dropped 4 bases and J dropped 8; count of bases not matched to a gene: 10. The CDR3: CASSSGQSWWGYTF. In nucleotides, the CDR3 is TGTGCCAGCAGTTCGGGACAGTCGTGGTGGGGCTACACCTTC.

This clonotype turned up a few times. This chain connects TRBV6-5 to TRBJ2-7; D uncertain. The germline V gene has CDR1 MNHEY and CDR2 SVGAGI. V lost 0 bases and J lost 7, with 16 bases in between. The CDR3 totals 15 residues. CDR3 loop: CASSYSRALEWEQYF. The CDR3 DNA reads TGTGCCAGCAGTTACTCTAGGGCCTTAGAGTGGGAGCAGTACTTC.

V is TRBV20-1 and J is TRBJ2-1; 14 bases match TRBD2. The CDR3 has 17 residues. Trimming at V came to 5 bases and at J to 2 bases, leaving 8 bases not matched to a gene. Germline CDR1 is DFQATT and CDR2 is SNEGSKA (reference sequence). CDR3 DNA: TGCAGTGCTGACGGGACTAGCGGGAGTCTCCCCTACAATGAGCAGTTCTTC. It is translated as CSADGTSGSLPYNEQFF.

This clonotype was seen many times. The V gene is TRBV29-1, the J gene TRBJ1-5, with TRBD1 matching 7 bases. The CDR3 runs to 15 residues. Germline V gene lookup returns CDR1 SQVTM and CDR2 ANQGSEA. J gave up 7 bases and V 5 bases, and 14 bases lay outside the gene matches. The CDR3 DNA reads TGCAGCGTTTCCGACCGGGACAGTCAATTCCAGCCCCAGCATTTT. It codes for CSVSDRDSQFQPQHF.

This clonotype was detected only a few times. Here the CDR3 reads CASSPSTGTYEQYF. The CDR3 DNA is TGTGCCAGCTCACCAAGTACGGGAACCTACGAGCAGTACTTC. V usage is TRBV18 and J usage is TRBJ2-7, with D possibly being TRBD2 (5 bases). This CDR3 has 14 amino acids. Germline V gene sequence: CDR1 KGHSH, CDR2 LQKENI. The V end lost 2 bases, the J end lost 2 bases, and 10 bases lay between the germline ends. The full variable domain, completed using reference TRBV18 and TRBJ2-7, is NAGVMQNPRHLVRRRGQEARLRCSPMKGHSHVYWYRQLPEEGLKFMVYLQKENIIDESGMPKERFSAEFPKEGPSILRIQQVVRGDSAAYFCASSPSTGTYEQYFGPGTRLTVT.

This clonotype was seen a handful of times. The V and J genes are TRBV2 and TRBJ1-2; 7 bases are shared with TRBD1. V trimming: 3 bases; J trimming: 2 bases; junction bases outside the gene matches: 6. This CDR3 has 15 amino acids. The germline V gene has CDR1 SNHLY and CDR2 FYNNEI. The CDR3 DNA reads as TGTGCCAGCAGTGATTTCGTCAGGGGGAACTATGGCTACACCTTC. Protein product: CASSDFVRGNYGYTF.

The table lists this clonotype with a few counts. J is TRBJ2-3 and V is TRBV20-1; D is possibly TRBD2 (7 bases). Germline V gives CDR1 DFQATT, CDR2 SNEGSKA (reference sequence). The V gene lost 1 base and the J gene lost 2 bases, with 19 bases spanning the gap. The CDR3 extends over 17 amino acids. The CDR3 bases are TGCAGTGCTAGAGCAGGATCGGGGGGCGCGAACACAGATACGCAGTATTTT. This encodes CSARAGSGGANTDTQYF.

The rearrangement links TRBV5-1 to TRBJ2-5; 9 bases agree with TRBD1. CDR1 is SGHRS and CDR2 is YFSETQ in the germline V gene. Unmatched junction bases numbered 2, after V lost 3 bases and J lost 5 bases. CDR3 size: 13 residues. DNA of the CDR3: TGCGCCAGCAGCTCCGGGACAGGGGAGACCCAGTACTTC. Its translation is CASSSGTGETQYF.

V and J are TRBV6-1 and TRBJ1-5; D uncertain. This CDR3 has 13 residues. Trimming stripped 5 bases from V and 3 bases from J, with 8 bases between. Germline CDR1 reads MNHNS; CDR2 reads SASEGT. The CDR3 region is CASSKKNNQPQHF. The CDR3 DNA is TGTGCCAGCAGTAAAAAAAACAATCAGCCCCAGCATTTT.

This chain joins TRBV4-1 and TRBJ2-3; the match to TRBD2 covers 9 bases. V shed 1 base and J 5 bases; nucleotides not matched to a gene: 4. The CDR3 sequence is 15 residues long. CDR1 is MGHRA, CDR2 YSYEKL, per germline. The CDR3 loop reads CASSQARGGEDTQYF. CDR3 nucleotide sequence: TGCGCCAGCAGCCAAGCGCGGGGGGGCGAAGATACGCAGTATTTT.